Presented here are 21 T cell receptor beta chains from one specimen sequenced in a study of neurological immune-mediated disorders. TCRdb recomputed calls from the 5' RACE reads with MiXCR, one row per CDR3 protein. The repertoire consists of roughly 52,000 distinct CDR3 sequences, with less than 4% occurring once and the leading ten covering 5% to 7%. Sequencing was performed on PBMCs. The receptors come from a man aged 55 to 70 with multiple sclerosis.

The sample holds a few counts of this clonotype. The gene calls are TRBV29-1 and TRBJ2-2; possibly TRBD1 for D (6 bases). The CDR3 length is 12 residues. Germline lookup yields CDR1 SQVTM and CDR2 ANQGSEA. V was trimmed by 4 bases and J by 5 bases, leaving 8 bases between them. The CDR3 DNA follows: TGCAGCGTTGGAAGGGGGACCGGGGAGCTGTTTTTT. It is translated as CSVGRGTGELFF.

This clonotype was detected only a few times. The rearrangement links TRBV29-1 to TRBJ1-1, with 7 bases matching TRBD1. CDR3 length: 14 residues. With 4 bases clipped from V and 11 bases from J, the junction kept 16 bases outside the gene matches. CDR1 is SQVTM and CDR2 is ANQGSEA in the germline V gene. This chain's CDR3 is CSVARWVSGQPAFF. The CDR3 DNA reads as TGCAGCGTTGCTCGCTGGGTGTCGGGACAGCCCGCTTTCTTT.

This clonotype was seen many times. This chain uses TRBV20-1 with TRBJ1-5, with D perhaps matching TRBD1 (5 bases). Germline V gene lookup returns CDR1 DFQATT and CDR2 SNEGSKA (reference sequence). Between the trimmed V and J ends, which lost 1 base and 2 bases, there was a span of 15 bases. This CDR3 is built from 16 residues. The CDR3 region is CSARVYRSGGNQPQHF. The DNA of the CDR3 is TGCAGTGCTAGAGTATACAGGTCTGGTGGCAATCAGCCCCAGCATTTT.

This clonotype was found many times. V is TRBV20-1 and J is TRBJ2-1; 7 nucleotides align to TRBD1. The germline V gene encodes CDR1 DFQATT and CDR2 SNEGSKA (reference sequence). The CDR3 contains 17 residues. The trim removed 1 base at V and 3 bases at J, leaving 12 bases unmatched. The CDR3 here is CSARVTSTGENYNEQFF. CDR3 bases: TGCAGTGCTAGAGTAACCTCCACAGGGGAAAACTACAATGAGCAGTTCTTC.

This clonotype was seen only a few times. This rearrangement joins TRBV20-1 to TRBJ2-1, with 12 bases fitting TRBD2. Germline values: CDR1 DFQATT, CDR2 SNEGSKA (reference sequence). With V trimmed by 6 bases and J by 5 bases, 8 bases remained unmatched. CDR3 length: 15 amino acids. The DNA of the CDR3 is TGCAGTGCAAGGAAAGGACTAGCGGGAAACAATGAGCAGTTCTTC. Protein product: CSARKGLAGNNEQFF.

This clonotype appeared many times. The chain employs TRBV28 and TRBJ2-7, with TRBD2 identical over 11 bases. The germline gives CDR1 MDHEN, CDR2 SYDVKM. V lost 4 bases to trimming and J lost 5 bases; unmatched junction nucleotides: 7. There are 15 residues in the CDR3. The CDR3 spells CASSSQTSGINEQYF. CDR3 in DNA: TGTGCCAGCAGTTCTCAGACTAGCGGGATAAACGAGCAGTACTTC.

This clonotype was seen ten or more times. This chain connects TRBV7-6 to TRBJ1-2, with 7 bases fitting TRBD1. This CDR3 contains 15 residues. Germline-derived CDR1 and CDR2 are SGHVS and FNYEAQ. V dropped 4 bases and J dropped 2; count of bases not matched to a gene: 7. CDR3 residues: CASSSRQGSNYGYTF. The CDR3 DNA follows: TGTGCCAGCAGCTCCCGACAGGGCTCAAACTATGGCTACACCTTC.

V and J are TRBV20-1 and TRBJ1-2; possibly TRBD1 for D (6 bases). V gave up 0 bases and J gave up 7 bases, with 15 bases separating them. The germline V gene encodes CDR1 DFQATT and CDR2 SNEGSKA (reference sequence). CDR3 length: 14 residues. For the CDR3, the DNA is TGCAGTGCTAGAGATTCGGGGGGGGCGATTGGCTACACCTTC. It specifies CSARDSGGAIGYTF.

This clonotype was seen many times. The CDR3 region has the DNA TGTGCCAGCAGTTTAACGGTTGGGGAGGGCAATCAGCCCCAGCATTTT. It translates to CASSLTVGEGNQPQHF. The chain is built from TRBV12-3 or TRBV12-4 and TRBJ1-5; D gene ambiguous. CDR3 length equals 16 residues. V was cut by 2 bases and J by 2 bases, with 13 bases left in between.

This clonotype was seen at least ten times. The chain couples TRBV6-1 to TRBJ2-1, with 7 bases fitting TRBD2. Unmatched junction bases numbered 10, after V lost 2 bases and J lost 9 bases. CDR3 length: 15 residues. Germline CDR1 is MNHNS and CDR2 is SASEGT. The CDR3 loop is CASSEIEAGVSEQFF. CDR3 nucleotide sequence: TGTGCCAGCAGTGAAATCGAGGCGGGGGTAAGTGAGCAGTTCTTC.

This chain uses TRBV29-1 with TRBJ1-1; no definite D call. Trimming removed 6 bases from V and 0 bases from J, with 14 bases in between. The CDR3 length is 14 residues. Germline lookup yields CDR1 SQVTM and CDR2 ANQGSEA. The CDR3 here is CSVPAGIMNTEAFF. CDR3 bases: TGCAGCGTCCCCGCCGGGATCATGAACACTGAAGCTTTCTTT.

The chain combines TRBV5-1 with TRBJ1-1; D is possibly TRBD1 (5 bases). CDR3 length equals 15 residues. Germline loops: CDR1 SGHRS, CDR2 YFSETQ. V dropped 1 base and J dropped 8 bases, with 18 bases sitting between them. The CDR3 reads CASSLLAGSSGEAFF. CDR3 bases: TGCGCCAGCAGCTTGTTAGCAGGGTCGTCCGGAGAAGCTTTCTTT.

This sequence joins TRBV20-1 and TRBJ1-6; D is ambiguous. The germline V gene encodes CDR1 DFQATT and CDR2 SNEGSKA (reference sequence). V was cut by 3 bases and J by 4 bases, with 10 bases left in between. CDR3 length: 14 amino acids. Written as DNA, the CDR3 is TGCAGTGCTAGTAGGCAGAATTATAATTCACCCCTCCACTTT. Translating it yields CSASRQNYNSPLHF.

This clonotype was seen repeatedly, ten times or more. The J gene is TRBJ2-5, the V gene TRBV4-2; TRBD2 is a possible D gene (5 bases). This CDR3 is 13 amino acids long. V lost 0 bases and J 5 bases, leaving 7 bases between the germline ends. Per germline, CDR1 LGHNA and CDR2 YNFKEQ. The CDR3 region is CASSQDPGETQYF. The CDR3 DNA sequence: TGTGCCAGCAGCCAAGATCCGGGGGAGACCCAGTACTTC.

This clonotype came up a few times. V and J are TRBV28 and TRBJ1-2; the D gene is possibly TRBD1 (5 bases). There are 13 residues in the CDR3. The germline V gene encodes CDR1 MDHEN and CDR2 SYDVKM. The V and J ends lost 5 bases and 7 bases respectively, with 14 bases between them. This chain's CDR3 is CASSLTQGSGYTF. The CDR3 DNA sequence: TGTGCCAGCAGTCTGACCCAGGGCTCTGGCTACACCTTC.

To note about this clonotype: This may be a read error, as it is one base from a much larger clone. A read error is likely, as this CDR3 ends without the conserved phenylalanine or tryptophan. The chain uses TRBV5-1 and TRBJ1-2; TRBD1 aligns across 10 bases. The CDR3 sequence is 14 residues long. The J segment lost 9 bases and the V segment lost 3 bases, leaving 8 bases of the junction unmatched. Germline CDR1 and CDR2: SGHRS and YFSETQ. The CDR3 region is CASSSAGTGESYTS. In DNA form, the CDR3 reads TGCGCCAGCAGCTCGGCGGGGACAGGGGAAAGCTACACCTCC.

This clonotype showed up many times. V is TRBV20-1 and J is TRBJ2-3; 10 nucleotides agree with TRBD2. Germline-derived CDR1 and CDR2 are DFQATT and SNEGSKA (reference sequence). The CDR3 consists of 14 residues. For the CDR3, the DNA is TGCAGGGGATCAAGCGGGGGGGCCGCAGATACGCAGTATTTT. It yields the protein CRGSSGGAADTQYF.

This clonotype occurred many times. V gene TRBV5-1 combines with J gene TRBJ2-7; 7 bases agree with TRBD1. This CDR3 contains 14 residues. Looked up from germline, CDR1 is SGHRS and CDR2 is YFSETQ. The J segment lost 3 bases and the V segment lost 0 bases, leaving 3 bases of the junction unmatched. In nucleotides, the CDR3 is TGCGCCAGCAGCTTGGGGACAGGCCACTACGAGCAGTACTTC. It encodes CASSLGTGHYEQYF.

This clonotype was picked up many times. In nucleotides, the CDR3 is TGTGCCACCAGGGGCGGAATCGAAGAGACCCAGTACTTC. Protein product: CATRGGIEETQYF. The V and J genes are TRBV12-3 or TRBV12-4 and TRBJ2-5; TRBD1 is a possible D gene (6 bases). The CDR3 is 13 amino acids. V was shortened by 10 bases and J by 3 bases, with 15 bases between the two germline ends.

This clonotype was found many times. V and J are TRBV20-1 and TRBJ1-2, with D uncertain. The germline gives CDR1 DFQATT, CDR2 SNEGSKA (reference sequence). The CDR3 is made up of 13 amino acids. V lost 3 bases to trimming and J lost 1 base, with 9 bases between them. This chain's CDR3 is CSASSGYNYGYTF. CDR3 DNA: TGCAGTGCTAGTTCGGGATATAACTATGGCTACACCTTC.

This clonotype was counted many times. The rearrangement uses TRBV18 and TRBJ2-1; D is possibly TRBD1 or TRBD2 (5 bases each). The CDR3 has 16 amino acids. V dropped 4 bases and J dropped 0 bases, with 13 bases sitting between them. CDR1 and CDR2 (germline): KGHSH, LQKENI. The CDR3 spells CASSLRGRGSYNEQFF. CDR3 nucleotide sequence: TGTGCCAGCTCACTGAGGGGAAGGGGCTCCTACAATGAGCAGTTCTTC.